The rows below give T cell receptor beta chains drawn from one sample of a study of cytotoxic CD8 clonotypes in ibrutinib-treated CLL. Libraries were prepared by immunoSEQ multiplex PCR; TCRdb keeps only in-frame clonotypes and omits some of them. The sample lists about 300,000 clones, roughly three quarters occurring once. The sample was PBMCs, taken at disease progression, from a patient treated with ibrutinib. The receptors originated from a human donor with chronic lymphocytic leukemia. CDR3s include the opening cysteine and the closing phenylalanine or tryptophan. The D gene is left open where the match is weak. Where a row states a size, it is once, few, many or the class of an expanded clone; other rows omit it.

-,TRBD1,TRBV5-4,15,TRBJ2-5,TGTGCCAGCAGCCGAGGACAGGGGAAAGTGGAGACCCAGTACTTC,CASSRGQGKVETQYF
-,TRBD1,TRBV5-1,15,TRBJ1-2,TGCGCCAGCAGCTTGGGACAGGGGACGAACTATGGCTACACCTTC,CASSLGQGTNYGYTF
-,TRBD2,TRBV6-5,14,TRBJ2-7,TGTGCCAGCAGTCTAGCGGGGGGTTCCTACGAGCAGTACTTC,CASSLAGGSYEQYF
-,-,TRBV9,14,TRBJ2-7,TGTGCCAGCAGCCCAGGGGCGAGGGTTTACGAGCAGTACTTC,CASSPGARVYEQYF
few,TRBD1,TRBV5-1,13,TRBJ2-5,TGCGCCAGCAGCCAGGGACAGTTGGAGACCCAGTACTTC,CASSQGQLETQYF
-,-,TRBV6-5,14,TRBJ2-7,TGTGCCAGCAGTTACTGGGAGGGGGCCTACGAGCAGTACTTC,CASSYWEGAYEQYF
few,-,TRBV12-5,18,TRBJ1-2,TGTGCTAGTGGTTTCACGGTCCGGGACAAAACGGAGGGAGATGGCTACACCTTC,CASGFTVRDKTEGDGYTF
-,TRBD1,TRBV9,15,TRBJ1-4,TGTGCCAGCAGTTCTACAGGGGGCGCGGAGGAAAAACTGTTTTTT,CASSSTGGAEEKLFF
once,TRBD1,TRBV29-1,12,TRBJ2-3,TGCAGCGCCGACAGGGGAGGAGATACGCAGTATTTT,CSADRGGDTQYF
once,TRBD1,TRBV4-3,16,TRBJ2-7,TGCGCCAGCAGCCAAGCGTGGGACAGGGGGGGTTACGAGCAGTACTTC,CASSQAWDRGGYEQYF
once,TRBD1,TRBV29-1,14,TRBJ1-4,TGCAGCGTCGGGGACAGGGGGTATAGTGAAAAACTGTTTTTT,CSVGDRGYSEKLFF
-,TRBD2,TRBV28,15,TRBJ2-5,TGTGCCAGCAGGCGACTAGCGGGAGGTCACGAGACCCAGTACTTC,CASRRLAGGHETQYF
-,-,TRBV13,14,TRBJ1-4,TGTGCCAGCAGCTTAGTGGGGAAGAGTGAAAAACTGTTTTTT,CASSLVGKSEKLFF
-,TRBD1,TRBV19,16,TRBJ2-5,TGTGCCAGTAGTAACAGGGGCGGTGGAATCCAAGAGACCCAGTACTTC,CASSNRGGGIQETQYF
-,-,TRBV5-8,15,TRBJ2-5,TGTGCCAGCAGCGCGGTGGGGGATGTATACGAGACCCAGTACTTC,CASSAVGDVYETQYF
once,-,TRBV6-5,14,TRBJ2-3,TGTGCCAGCAGTTACACGGGAATGGCAGATACGCAGTATTTT,CASSYTGMADTQYF
-,-,TRBV7-9,14,TRBJ1-5,TGTGCCAGCAGCGCCAGGGGTTCCAATCAGCCCCAGCATTTT,CASSARGSNQPQHF
-,-,TRBV6-5,15,TRBJ1-1,TGTGCCAGCAGTTACTCGGGACCTAGGGACACTGAAGCTTTCTTT,CASSYSGPRDTEAFF
-,TRBD1,TRBV6-5,15,TRBJ1-1,TGTGCCAGCAGTAACCGGGACAGGGGAAACACTGAAGCTTTCTTT,CASSNRDRGNTEAFF
-,-,TRBV27,13,TRBJ1-1,TGTGCCAGCAGTTGGGCCCCGCGGTCTGAAGCTTTCTTT,CASSWAPRSEAFF
-,-,TRBV25-1,15,TRBJ2-5,TGTGCCAGCAGTGAATATTGGCAGGGTCGAGAGACCCAGTACTTC,CASSEYWQGRETQYF
-,-,TRBV13,14,TRBJ1-2,TGTGCCAGCAGCTTAGTTCGGGATAACTATGGCTACACCTTC,CASSLVRDNYGYTF
-,TRBD1,TRBV6-1,17,TRBJ1-3,TGTGCCAGCAGTGAAACCGACAGGGGGAGCTCTGGAAACACCATATATTTT,CASSETDRGSSGNTIYF
-,TRBD1,TRBV19,12,TRBJ2-5,TGTGCCAGTAGAAAGGGGGCCGAGACCCAGTACTTC,CASRKGAETQYF
-,TRBD1,TRBV7-8,16,TRBJ1-1,TGTGCCAGCAGCCCGCGGACAGGGGGGAAGGACACTGAAGCTTTCTTT,CASSPRTGGKDTEAFF
-,-,TRBV27,14,TRBJ1-6,TGTGCCAGCAGTTTATCTTCGGGCGGTTCACCCCTCCACTTT,CASSLSSGGSPLHF
-,-,TRBV7-8,14,TRBJ1-4,TGTGCCAGCACCAACCGGATGTTTGGGGAAAAACTGTTTTTT,CASTNRMFGEKLFF
-,TRBD1,TRBV2,13,TRBJ2-7,TGTGCCAGCAGAGCGAAACAGGGGGACGAGCAGTACTTC,CASRAKQGDEQYF
-,-,TRBV6-1,10,TRBJ2-1,TGTGCCAGCAGTGAGCATGAGCAGTTCTTC,CASSEHEQFF
-,TRBD2,TRBV7-9,15,TRBJ2-7,TGTGCCAGCAGCCCCAGCGGGGGTCCGGCCTACGAGCAGTACTTC,CASSPSGGPAYEQYF
-,TRBD1,TRBV4-1,15,TRBJ2-4,TGCGCCAGCAGCCATCTCGACAGGGGAGAAAACATTCAGTACTTC,CASSHLDRGENIQYF
-,TRBD1,TRBV15,15,TRBJ1-2,TGTGCCACCAGAACGACAGGGGTAGTGAACTATGGCTACACCTTC,CATRTTGVVNYGYTF
few,-,TRBV10-3,13,TRBJ1-2,TGTGCCATCAGTGTAGGGGGGAACTATGGCTACACCTTC,CAISVGGNYGYTF
-,TRBD1,TRBV4-3,15,TRBJ1-1,TGCGCCAGCAGCCTTTCGACAGGGGGCTACACTGAAGCTTTCTTT,CASSLSTGGYTEAFF
-,TRBD2,TRBV28,17,TRBJ2-7,TGTGCCAGCAGTTTCCGGGGACTAGCGGGAGGGCCTCGAGAGCAGTACTTC,CASSFRGLAGGPREQYF
-,-,TRBV27,15,TRBJ2-7,TGTGCCAGCAGTTTAGGTGGTTCTCCCGACTACGAGCAGTACTTC,CASSLGGSPDYEQYF
-,TRBD1,TRBV4-3,19,TRBJ2-1,TGCGCCAGCAGCCAGCGGACAGGGCCCGGGAGAGGCATCAACAATGAGCAGTTCTTC,CASSQRTGPGRGINNEQFF
-,-,TRBV7-2,13,TRBJ2-7,TGTGCCAGCAGCTTTGGCAGTCTATACGAGCAGTACTTC,CASSFGSLYEQYF
-,-,TRBV4-1,13,TRBJ1-2,TGCGCCAGCAGCCAAGGGGACCTCTATGGCTACACCTTC,CASSQGDLYGYTF
-,TRBD1,TRBV18,14,TRBJ1-2,TGTGCCAGCTCCCAACAGGGGGCCGTCTATGGCTACACCTTC,CASSQQGAVYGYTF
few,TRBD1,TRBV2,16,TRBJ1-6,TGTGCCATCGGGACAGGTGTAAGCTCCTATAATTCACCCCTCCACTTT,CAIGTGVSSYNSPLHF
-,TRBD1,TRBV6-1,15,TRBJ2-5,TGTGCCAGCAGTTTGGGACAGGGAACGGGGGAGACCCAGTACTTC,CASSLGQGTGETQYF
few,-,TRBV7-2,12,TRBJ2-2,TGTGCCAGCAGCCTGTACACCGGGGAGCTGTTTTTT,CASSLYTGELFF
-,-,TRBV9,14,TRBJ1-2,TGTGCCAGCAGCGTCGACAGTTCCAACTATGGCTACACCTTC,CASSVDSSNYGYTF
-,-,TRBV10-1,14,TRBJ2-2,TGCGCCAGCAGTGAGGGGCTAAACACCGGGGAGCTGTTTTTT,CASSEGLNTGELFF
-,-,TRBV4-2,16,TRBJ2-2,TGTGCCAGCAGCCAAGACGGGCAGGGGATGATCGGGGAGCTGTTTTTT,CASSQDGQGMIGELFF
few,TRBD1,TRBV5-1,11,TRBJ2-7,TGCGCCAGCGGACAGGGCTACGAGCAGTACTTC,CASGQGYEQYF
few,-,TRBV18,14,TRBJ2-5,TGTGCCAGCTCACTGGACCACCTCGGGGAGACCCAGTACTTC,CASSLDHLGETQYF
-,-,TRBV9,16,TRBJ2-7,TGTGCCAGCAGCTCCGGCCCGGGAGTGGGGCCCTACGAGCAGTACTTC,CASSSGPGVGPYEQYF
few,TRBD2,TRBV7-3,15,TRBJ2-5,TGTGCCAGCAGCTTAACGTTCGGGGGGCAAGAGACCCAGTACTTC,CASSLTFGGQETQYF
-,TRBD1,TRBV2,18,TRBJ2-2,TGTGCCAGCAGCGACACCGGGACAGGCCTAGGGAACACCGGGGAGCTGTTTTTT,CASSDTGTGLGNTGELFF
-,TRBD2,TRBV7-9,14,TRBJ2-5,TGTGCCAGCAGCTTAACTGCGGGGGTGGAGACCCAGTACTTC,CASSLTAGVETQYF
-,-,TRBV18,15,TRBJ2-7,TGTGCCAGCTCACCACCGAGCGGCAGCTCCTACGAGCAGTACTTC,CASSPPSGSSYEQYF
few,TRBD1,TRBV29-1,13,TRBJ1-1,TGCAGTGTCGCAGGGGGCCGGAACACTGAAGCTTTCTTT,CSVAGGRNTEAFF
-,-,TRBV7-9,17,TRBJ2-1,TGTGCCAGCAGCTTGGGAACCCTTAGCAGCTCCTACAATGAGCAGTTCTTC,CASSLGTLSSSYNEQFF
-,-,TRBV28,14,TRBJ1-5,TGTGCCAGCATAACGGGGGGCGGAAATCAGCCCCAGCATTTT,CASITGGGNQPQHF
once,-,TRBV29-1,14,TRBJ1-4,TGCAGCGTTGGAGAGGGGGTGGATAATGAAAAACTGTTTTTT,CSVGEGVDNEKLFF
few,-,TRBV13,14,TRBJ2-7,TGTGCCAGCAGCCAGACGACAGTCTCCTACGAGCAGTACTTC,CASSQTTVSYEQYF
-,-,TRBV11-2,14,TRBJ2-7,TGTGCCAGCAGCTTAGTTCTTGTGGGGTTCGAGCAGTACTTC,CASSLVLVGFEQYF
-,TRBD1,TRBV13,14,TRBJ1-2,TGTGCCAGCAGCGAAGGACAGGGGGCTAGGGGCTACACCTTC,CASSEGQGARGYTF